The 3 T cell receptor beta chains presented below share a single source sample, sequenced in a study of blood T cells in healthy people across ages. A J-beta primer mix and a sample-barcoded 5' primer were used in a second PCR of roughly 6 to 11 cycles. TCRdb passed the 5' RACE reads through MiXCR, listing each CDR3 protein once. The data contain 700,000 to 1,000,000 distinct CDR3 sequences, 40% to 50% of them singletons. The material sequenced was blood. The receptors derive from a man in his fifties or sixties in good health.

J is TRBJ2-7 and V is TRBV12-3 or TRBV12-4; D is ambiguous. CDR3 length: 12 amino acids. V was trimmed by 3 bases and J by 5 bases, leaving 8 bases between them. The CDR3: CASSFGLDEQYF. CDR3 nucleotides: TGTGCCAGCAGTTTTGGCTTGGACGAGCAGTACTTC.

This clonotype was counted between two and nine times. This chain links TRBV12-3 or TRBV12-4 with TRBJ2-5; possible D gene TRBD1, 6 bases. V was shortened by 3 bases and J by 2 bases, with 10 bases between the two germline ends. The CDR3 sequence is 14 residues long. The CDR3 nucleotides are TGTGCCAGCAGTTTGCACAGGGAGCAAGAGACCCAGTACTTC. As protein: CASSLHREQETQYF.

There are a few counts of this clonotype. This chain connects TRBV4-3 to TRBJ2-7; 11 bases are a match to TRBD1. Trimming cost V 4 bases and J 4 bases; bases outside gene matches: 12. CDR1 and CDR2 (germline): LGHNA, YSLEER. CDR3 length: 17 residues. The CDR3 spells CASSLDLYGTGGYEQYF. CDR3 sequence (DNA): TGCGCCAGCAGCCTCGATCTCTACGGGACAGGGGGTTACGAGCAGTACTTC.